This entry concerns a single TCR beta chain. Antigen unknown. The PCR employed 60 Vbeta primers together with 13 Jbeta primers. The table came from immunoSEQ multiplex PCR; TCRdb's copy has only in-frame clones and leaves some out. The data show over 150,000 clones, with more than 75% seen just once and about 9.9% held by the top ten. These data originate in a study of cytomegalovirus exposure and HLA in healthy donors. Study findings and constraints: Segments of the TCR beta V type were, in most cases, productive about 87% or about 30% of the time in an earlier analysis. A later analysis linked a missense variant in DCLRE1C to the trimming of TCR beta V and J genes.

This CDR3 is built from 15 residues. V lost 5 bases, J lost 3 bases, and 4 bases stayed unmatched. Germline V gene data show CDR1 as SGHTA and CDR2 as FQGNSA. The rearrangement links TRBV7-2 to TRBJ1-3; 10 nucleotides agree with TRBD1. The sample was PBMCs. This sequence was found in a man between 18 and 35 years old in good health and CMV-seropositive. The CDR3 DNA is TGTGCCAGCAGCCTTCGGGACAGGGGTGGAAACACCATATATTTT. It yields the protein CASSLRDRGGNTIYF.